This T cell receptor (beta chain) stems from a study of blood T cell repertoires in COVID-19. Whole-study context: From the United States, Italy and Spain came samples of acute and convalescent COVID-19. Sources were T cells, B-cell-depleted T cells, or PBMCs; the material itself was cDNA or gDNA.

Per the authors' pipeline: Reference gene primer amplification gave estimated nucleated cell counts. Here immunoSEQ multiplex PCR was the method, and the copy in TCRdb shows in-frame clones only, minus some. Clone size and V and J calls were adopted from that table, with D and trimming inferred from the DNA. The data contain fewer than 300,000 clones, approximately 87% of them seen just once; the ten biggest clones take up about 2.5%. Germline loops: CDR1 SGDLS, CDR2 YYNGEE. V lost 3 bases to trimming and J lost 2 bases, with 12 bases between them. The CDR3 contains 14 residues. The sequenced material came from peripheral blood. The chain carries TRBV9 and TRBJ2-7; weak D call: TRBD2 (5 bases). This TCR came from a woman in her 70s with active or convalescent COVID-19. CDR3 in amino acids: CASSAPGSPYEQYF. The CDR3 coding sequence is TGTGCCAGCAGCGCTCCGGGGAGCCCCTACGAGCAGTACTTC.